Detailed here is one TCR beta chain. Its antigen is not identified. The data derive from a study of Ad26.COV2.S vaccination and SARS-CoV-2 variants. This table comes from immunoSEQ multiplex PCR, and its TCRdb copy is limited to in-frame clones, with some not included. Of hundreds of thousands of clones listed, about nine tenths were seen once; the top ten hold more than 10%. Treatment in this sample: roughly 19 received Ad26.COV2.S at low or high dose, single or two shots; several received placebo; per-sample allocation not given. Day 63 after the first vaccine or placebo injection was the time point for sampling. Recruitment in Boston yielded a donor of adult age, 18-55 years. Vaccine was an Ad26 vector expressing Wuhan-strain SARS-CoV-2 spike. Germline V gene data show CDR1 as SNHLY and CDR2 as FYNNEI. V lost 2 bases, J lost 3 bases, and 16 bases lay in between. The CDR3 has 17 residues. Notes on the study in general: Vaccinees reportedly had broad spike-specific CD8+ and CD4+ T cell responses. It was found that vaccine and placebo recipients had similar non-spike TCR breadth.

The material was peripheral blood, obtained in a trial of Ad26.COV2.S vaccine versus placebo. This receptor was obtained from a person aged 18 to 59 who received the Ad26.COV2.S COVID-19 vaccine or a placebo. The J gene is TRBJ1-4, the V gene TRBV2; tentatively, D is TRBD1 (6 bases). The CDR3 region is CASSERAGGRSNEKLFF. In DNA, the CDR3 is TGTGCCAGCAGTGAACGTGCGGGGGGCAGGTCTAATGAAAAACTGTTTTTT. Using reference TRBV2 and TRBJ1-4 for the parts outside the CDR3, the full variable domain is EPEVTQTPSHQVTQMGQEVILRCVPISNHLYFYWYRQILGQKVEFLVSFYNNEISEKSEIFDDQFSVERPDGSNFTLKIRSTKLEDSAMYFCASSERAGGRSNEKLFFGSGTQLSVL.